Following are 20 T cell receptor beta chains from one sample sequenced in a study of shared clonotypes between healthy human individuals. Sequencing was performed with immunoSEQ multiplex PCR; in TCRdb, only in-frame clones are kept and a portion is missing. The repertoire holds more than 2,000,000 clones, with approximately 90% as singletons. The specimen sequenced was naive CD4+ T cells sorted from blood. Subset reported: CD45RA+ positively selected. Every receptor here comes from a man between 18 and 35 years old in good health.

The CDR3 nucleotides read TGCGCCAGCAGTGAGTCTTTAAACACCATATATTTT. As protein: CASSESLNTIYF. V gene TRBV10-2 combines with J gene TRBJ1-3; D remains unclear. This CDR3 has 12 amino acids. CDR1 is WSHSY and CDR2 is SAAADI in the germline V gene. Trimming took 0 bases from V and 6 from J, leaving 3 bases between them.

This clone was recorded once. The chain recombines TRBV9 with TRBJ1-2; perhaps TRBD1 as D (6 bases). The ends were cut back, 5 bases at V and 2 bases at J, with 13 bases in the middle. The length of the CDR3 is 14 residues. Germline values: CDR1 SGDLS, CDR2 YYNGEE. Written as DNA, the CDR3 is TGTGCCAGCAGTCCGGGGGGGCTAAACTATGGCTACACCTTC. It specifies CASSPGGLNYGYTF.

As to this clone: Other DNA sequences in this specimen translate into the identical CDR3. The chain is built from TRBV7-6 and TRBJ2-5, with TRBD2 as a possible D gene (5 bases). CDR1 SGHVS and CDR2 FNYEAQ come from the germline V gene. CDR3 length: 12 residues. V was cut by 5 bases and J by 5 bases, with 9 bases left in between. The CDR3 DNA reads TGTGCCAGCAGCCCCGGACTTGAGACCCAGTACTTC. Translation: CASSPGLETQYF.

This clone has only one observation. The V gene is TRBV5-1, the J gene TRBJ2-2; D uncertain. This CDR3 spans 15 amino acids. Germline CDR1 is SGHRS and CDR2 is YFSETQ. With 0 bases removed from V and 4 bases from J, the gap between germline ends came to 10 bases. CDR3 amino acids: CASSLARTVTGELFF. The CDR3 coding sequence is TGCGCCAGCAGCTTGGCCAGGACGGTCACCGGGGAGCTGTTTTTT.

This chain connects TRBV7-9 to TRBJ2-7; D is undetermined. Germline V CDR1 and CDR2: SEHNR, FQNEAQ (reference sequence). The CDR3 contains 11 residues. V lost 5 bases and J 2 bases, leaving 4 bases between the germline ends. CDR3 sequence: CASSRTYEQYF. The CDR3 DNA reads TGTGCCAGCAGCCGGACCTACGAGCAGTACTTC.

The rearrangement links TRBV9 to TRBJ2-3; 13 bases are a match to TRBD2. Germline V lookup: CDR1 SGDLS, CDR2 YYNGEE. With V trimmed by 4 bases and J by 3 bases, 5 bases remained unmatched. The CDR3 is made up of 16 amino acids. In DNA, the CDR3 is TGTGCCAGCAGCTTTCGGACTAGCGGGAGTACAGATACGCAGTATTTT. Translating it yields CASSFRTSGSTDTQYF.

The V and J genes are TRBV10-1 and TRBJ2-5, with a tentative D call TRBD1 (5 bases). From germline, CDR1 is WNHNN and CDR2 SYGVQD (reference sequence). There are 13 residues in the CDR3. Trimming stripped 5 bases from V and 3 bases from J, with 10 bases between. In nucleotides, the CDR3 is TGCGCCAGCAGTTTTCAGGGTGAAGAGACCCAGTACTTC. It yields the protein CASSFQGEETQYF.

This chain joins TRBV10-3 and TRBJ2-3; possibly TRBD2 for D (7 bases). Germline V gene data show CDR1 as ENHRY and CDR2 as SYGVKD. The CDR3 sequence is 15 residues long. V lost 10 bases to trimming and J lost 0 bases, with 17 bases between them. The DNA for the CDR3 is TGTGCCACCTGGGGGGGCAGGCTTAGCACAGATACGCAGTATTTT. Residues: CATWGGRLSTDTQYF.

This clone was counted a single time. The CDR3 sequence is CASSPFDGYTF. In DNA form, the CDR3 reads TGTGCCAGCTCACCTTTTGATGGCTACACCTTC. The V and J genes are TRBV18 and TRBJ1-2, with D unclear. The CDR3 extends over 11 amino acids. In germline, CDR1 is KGHSH, CDR2 LQKENI. With 3 bases removed from V and 6 bases from J, the gap between germline ends came to 5 bases.

The gene calls are TRBV7-9 and TRBJ2-2; D uncertain. This CDR3 has 14 amino acids. The germline CDR1 and CDR2 sequences are SEHNR and FQNEAQ (reference sequence). Trimming took 3 bases from V and 4 from J, leaving 9 bases between them. The CDR3 DNA reads as TGTGCCAGCAGCTTGCTCGAGGCCACCGGGGAGCTGTTTTTT. Translating it yields CASSLLEATGELFF. The full variable domain, completed using reference TRBV7-9 and TRBJ2-2, is DTGVSQNPRHKITKRGQNVTFRCDPISEHNRLYWYRQTLGQGPEFLTYFQNEAQLEKSRLLSDRFSAERPKGSFSTLEIQRTEQGDSAMYLCASSLLEATGELFFGEGSRLTVL.

This chain links TRBV7-2 with TRBJ1-1; D is ambiguous. The CDR3 spans 15 residues. The V and J ends lost 7 bases and 1 base respectively, with 16 bases between them. Per germline, CDR1 SGHTA and CDR2 FQGNSA. DNA for the CDR3: TGTGCCAGCACCCCGCGGGGTGTCTCGAACACTGAAGCTTTCTTT. Translating gives CASTPRGVSNTEAFF.

A single count supports this clone. V is TRBV7-9 and J is TRBJ1-1; TRBD1 is a possible D gene (6 bases). The CDR3 contains 14 residues. V was cut by 9 bases and J by 2 bases, with 16 bases left in between. The germline V gene has CDR1 SEHNR and CDR2 FQNEAQ (reference sequence). CDR3 protein: CASSMGAANTEAFF. The CDR3 coding sequence is TGTGCCAGTTCCATGGGGGCAGCCAACACTGAAGCTTTCTTT.

A note on this clone: This sample also contains other DNA sequences that code for the same CDR3. The chain has TRBV19 and TRBJ1-5; D call uncertain. Per germline, CDR1 LNHDA and CDR2 SQIVND (reference sequence). Trimming stripped 5 bases from V and 0 bases from J, with 8 bases between. There are 14 residues in the CDR3. The CDR3 DNA sequence: TGTGCCAGTAGTCGGGCAGATAGCAATCAGCCCCAGCATTTT. Its protein is CASSRADSNQPQHF.

The rearrangement joins TRBV29-1 to TRBJ2-4; D gene ambiguous. Germline values: CDR1 SQVTM, CDR2 ANQGSEA. This CDR3 contains 15 residues. The V gene lost 2 bases and the J gene lost 1 base, with 12 bases spanning the gap. The CDR3 here is CSVESPNWAKNIQYF. As DNA, the CDR3 is TGCAGCGTTGAAAGCCCCAATTGGGCCAAAAACATTCAGTACTTC.

DNA of the CDR3: TGTGCTAGTGGTTTGCGCCTAGCGGGAATCAATGAGCAGTTCTTC. It codes for CASGLRLAGINEQFF. This chain links TRBV12-5 with TRBJ2-1; 9 bases agree with TRBD2. Germline V lookup: CDR1 LGHNT, CDR2 FRNRAP. Losses at the gene ends were 2 bases for V and 6 bases for J; bases not matched to a gene: 5. This CDR3 spans 15 amino acids.

J is TRBJ2-7 and V is TRBV6-1; D may be TRBD1 or TRBD2 (6 bases each). Germline V gene lookup returns CDR1 MNHNS and CDR2 SASEGT. CDR3 length: 15 amino acids. The V end was cut by 3 bases, the J end by 2 bases, with 14 bases between. The CDR3 DNA reads TGTGCCAGCAGTGAGGAGGGGGGCAAGACCTACGAGCAGTACTTC. Translating gives CASSEEGGKTYEQYF.

The chain combines TRBV5-1 with TRBJ2-2; D is possibly TRBD1 (5 bases). The CDR3 sequence is 18 residues long. Germline V gene sequence: CDR1 SGHRS, CDR2 YFSETQ. Between the trimmed V and J ends, which lost 5 bases and 5 bases, there was a span of 25 bases. The CDR3 nucleotides read TGCGCCAGCAGTCCGGACACATACCTACAATTTGGGACCGGGGAGCTGTTTTTT. As protein: CASSPDTYLQFGTGELFF.

This clone was found once. The rearrangement links TRBV9 to TRBJ2-3; 12 bases are shared with TRBD2. Trimming removed 0 bases from V and 4 bases from J; junction bases left unmatched: 12. The germline V gene has CDR1 SGDLS and CDR2 YYNGEE. The CDR3 runs 19 residues. The CDR3 spells CASSVELAGGPGSPDTQYF. CDR3 bases: TGTGCCAGCAGCGTAGAGCTAGCGGGAGGGCCGGGGAGCCCAGATACGCAGTATTTT. The whole variable domain, filled in from reference TRBV9 and TRBJ2-3, reads DSGVTQTPKHLITATGQRVTLRCSPRSGDLSVYWYQQSLDQGLQFLIQYYNGEERAKGNILERFSAQQFPDLHSELNLSSLELGDSALYFCASSVELAGGPGSPDTQYFGPGTRLTVL.

This chain links TRBV10-3 with TRBJ2-3, with TRBD2 identical over 9 bases. From germline, CDR1 is ENHRY and CDR2 SYGVKD. The CDR3 totals 16 residues. V dropped 0 bases and J dropped 3; count of bases not matched to a gene: 4. CDR3 sequence (DNA): TGTGCCATCAGTGAGTCTGCGGGAGGGATAACAGATACGCAGTATTTT. Its translation is CAISESAGGITDTQYF.

The chain carries TRBV6-1 and TRBJ2-7; 8 nucleotides align to TRBD1. The CDR3 is 13 residues long. With 5 bases clipped from V and 3 bases from J, the junction kept 3 bases outside the gene matches. Germline V gives CDR1 MNHNS, CDR2 SASEGT. This CDR3 is CASSRQGFYEQYF. As DNA, the CDR3 is TGTGCCAGCAGTAGACAGGGGTTCTACGAGCAGTACTTC.